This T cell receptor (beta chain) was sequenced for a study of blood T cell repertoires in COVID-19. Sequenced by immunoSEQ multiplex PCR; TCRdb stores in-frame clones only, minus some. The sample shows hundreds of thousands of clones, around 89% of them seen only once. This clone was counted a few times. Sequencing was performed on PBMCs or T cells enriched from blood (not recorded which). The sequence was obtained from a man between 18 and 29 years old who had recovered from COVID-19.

CDR3 in amino acids: CASSQGQGRDEQYF. CDR3 sequence (DNA): TGCGCCAGCAGCCAAGGGCAGGGTCGGGACGAGCAGTACTTC. The chain couples TRBV4-1 to TRBJ2-7, with D perhaps TRBD1 (5 bases). Germline V gives CDR1 MGHRA, CDR2 YSYEKL. V lost 1 base, J lost 5 bases, and 12 bases lay in between. This CDR3 has 14 residues.